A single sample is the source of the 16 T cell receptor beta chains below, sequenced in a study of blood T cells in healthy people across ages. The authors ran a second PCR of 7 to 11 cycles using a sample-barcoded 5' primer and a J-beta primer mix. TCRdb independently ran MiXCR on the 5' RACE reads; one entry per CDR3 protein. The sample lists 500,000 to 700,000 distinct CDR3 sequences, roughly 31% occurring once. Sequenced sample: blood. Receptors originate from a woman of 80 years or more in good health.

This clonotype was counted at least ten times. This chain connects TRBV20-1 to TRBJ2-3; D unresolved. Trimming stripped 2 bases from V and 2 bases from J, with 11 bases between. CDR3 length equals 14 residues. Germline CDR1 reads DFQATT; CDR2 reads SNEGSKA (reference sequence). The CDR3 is CSARFSGLTDTQYF. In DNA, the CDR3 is TGCAGTGCTAGATTCTCGGGTCTCACAGATACGCAGTATTTT.

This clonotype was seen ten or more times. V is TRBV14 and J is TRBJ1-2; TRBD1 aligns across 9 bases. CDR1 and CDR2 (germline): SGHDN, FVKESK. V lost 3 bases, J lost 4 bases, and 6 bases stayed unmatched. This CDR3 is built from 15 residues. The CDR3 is CASSQWTGDLYGYTF. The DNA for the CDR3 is TGTGCCAGCAGCCAGTGGACAGGGGATCTCTATGGCTACACCTTC.

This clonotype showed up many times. CDR3 loop: CASSHGITKDEQYF. The CDR3 DNA reads TGTGCCAGCAGCCATGGTATAACCAAGGACGAGCAGTACTTC. The chain uses TRBV3-1 and TRBJ2-7; no clear D. The V gene lost 3 bases and the J gene lost 5 bases, with 14 bases spanning the gap. From germline, CDR1 is LGHDT and CDR2 YNNKEL (reference sequence). The CDR3 is 14 residues long.

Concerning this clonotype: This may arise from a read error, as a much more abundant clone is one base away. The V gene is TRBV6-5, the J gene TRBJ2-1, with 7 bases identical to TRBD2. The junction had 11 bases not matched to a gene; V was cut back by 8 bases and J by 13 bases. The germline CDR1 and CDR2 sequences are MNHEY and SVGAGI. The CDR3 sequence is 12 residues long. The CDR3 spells CASARGVETQFF. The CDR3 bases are TGTGCCAGCGCACGGGGGGTCGAGACCCAGTTCTTC.

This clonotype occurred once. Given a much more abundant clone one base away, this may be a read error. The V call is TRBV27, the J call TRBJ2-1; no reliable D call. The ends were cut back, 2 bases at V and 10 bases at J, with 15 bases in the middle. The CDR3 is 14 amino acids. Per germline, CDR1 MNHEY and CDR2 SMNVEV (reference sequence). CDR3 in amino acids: CASSLGSSRKEQFF. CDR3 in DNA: TGTGCCAGCAGTTTAGGATCGAGTCGTAAGGAGCAGTTCTTC.

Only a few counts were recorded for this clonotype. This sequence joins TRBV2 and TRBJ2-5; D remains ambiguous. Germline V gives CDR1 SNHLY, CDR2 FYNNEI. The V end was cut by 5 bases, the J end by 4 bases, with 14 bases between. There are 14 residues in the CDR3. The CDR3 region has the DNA TGTGCCAGCAGTCCTTCCACACATGGAGAGACCCAGTACTTC. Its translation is CASSPSTHGETQYF.

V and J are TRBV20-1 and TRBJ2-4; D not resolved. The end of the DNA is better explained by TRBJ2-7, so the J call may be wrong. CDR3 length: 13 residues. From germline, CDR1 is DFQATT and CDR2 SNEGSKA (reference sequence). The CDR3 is CSARNSVDYEQYF. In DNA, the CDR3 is TGCAGTGCTAGAAACTCAGTCGACTACGAGCAGTACTTC.

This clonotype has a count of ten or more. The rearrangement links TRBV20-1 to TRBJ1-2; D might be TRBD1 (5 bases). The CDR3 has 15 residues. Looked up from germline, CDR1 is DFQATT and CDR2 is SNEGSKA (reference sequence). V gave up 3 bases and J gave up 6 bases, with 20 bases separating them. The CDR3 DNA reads TGCAGTGCTAGGGCCAATTTCGGGCAGGGCGATGGCTACACCTTC. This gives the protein CSARANFGQGDGYTF.

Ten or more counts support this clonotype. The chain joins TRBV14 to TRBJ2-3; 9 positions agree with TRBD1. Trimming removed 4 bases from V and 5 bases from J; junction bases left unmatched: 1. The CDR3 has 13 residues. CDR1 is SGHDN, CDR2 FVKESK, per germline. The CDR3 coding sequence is TGTGCCAGCAGCCGGGACAGGGTAGATACGCAGTATTTT. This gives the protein CASSRDRVDTQYF.

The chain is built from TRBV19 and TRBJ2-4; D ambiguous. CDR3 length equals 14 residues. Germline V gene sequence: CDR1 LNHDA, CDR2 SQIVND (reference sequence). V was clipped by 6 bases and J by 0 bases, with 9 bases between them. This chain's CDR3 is CASSFSPAKNIQYF. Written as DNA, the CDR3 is TGTGCCAGTAGCTTCTCGCCAGCCAAAAACATTCAGTACTTC. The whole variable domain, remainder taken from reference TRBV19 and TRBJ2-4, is DGGITQSPKYLFRKEGQNVTLSCEQNLNHDAMYWYRQDPGQGLRLIYYSQIVNDFQKGDIAEGYSVSREKKESFPLTVTSAQKNPTAFYLCASSFSPAKNIQYFGAGTRLSVL.

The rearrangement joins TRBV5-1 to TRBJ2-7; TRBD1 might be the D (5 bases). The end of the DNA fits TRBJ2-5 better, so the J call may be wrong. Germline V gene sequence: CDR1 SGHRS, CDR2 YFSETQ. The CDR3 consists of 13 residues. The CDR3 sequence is CASSNLGPGTQYF. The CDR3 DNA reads TGCGCCAGCAGCAACCTGGGGCCAGGGACCCAGTACTTC.

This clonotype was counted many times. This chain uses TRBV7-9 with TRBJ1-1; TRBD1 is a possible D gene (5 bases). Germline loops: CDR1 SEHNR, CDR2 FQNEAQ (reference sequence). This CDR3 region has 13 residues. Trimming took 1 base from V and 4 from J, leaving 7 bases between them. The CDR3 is CASSLGGSTEAFF. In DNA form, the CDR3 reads TGTGCCAGCAGCTTAGGGGGCTCCACTGAAGCTTTCTTT.

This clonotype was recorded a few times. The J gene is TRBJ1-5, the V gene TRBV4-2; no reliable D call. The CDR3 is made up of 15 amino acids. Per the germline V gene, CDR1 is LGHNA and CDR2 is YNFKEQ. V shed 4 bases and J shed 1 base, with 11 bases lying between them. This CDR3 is CASSPSVASNQPQHF. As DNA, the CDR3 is TGTGCCAGCAGCCCGAGTGTTGCGAGCAATCAGCCCCAGCATTTT.

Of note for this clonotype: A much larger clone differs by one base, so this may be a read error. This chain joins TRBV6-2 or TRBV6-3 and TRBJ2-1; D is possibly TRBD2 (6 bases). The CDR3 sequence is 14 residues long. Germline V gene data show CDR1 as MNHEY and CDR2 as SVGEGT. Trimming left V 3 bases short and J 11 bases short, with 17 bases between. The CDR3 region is CASSYRDGGGKQFF. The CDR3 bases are TGTGCCAGCAGTTATAGGGACGGTGGAGGGAAGCAGTTCTTC.

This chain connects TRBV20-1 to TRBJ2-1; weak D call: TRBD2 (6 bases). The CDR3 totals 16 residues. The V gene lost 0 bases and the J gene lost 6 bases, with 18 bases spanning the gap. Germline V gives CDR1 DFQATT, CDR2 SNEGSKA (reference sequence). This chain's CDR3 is CSARDPNWGDGNEQFF. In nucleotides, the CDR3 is TGCAGTGCTAGAGATCCGAATTGGGGGGACGGCAATGAGCAGTTCTTC.

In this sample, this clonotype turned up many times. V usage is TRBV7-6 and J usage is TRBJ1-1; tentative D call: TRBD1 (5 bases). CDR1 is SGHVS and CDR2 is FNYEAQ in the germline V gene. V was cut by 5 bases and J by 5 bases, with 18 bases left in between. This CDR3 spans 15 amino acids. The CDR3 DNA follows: TGTGCCAGCAGCCCAACGGGGGGGTTGGGAACTGAAGCTTTCTTT. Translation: CASSPTGGLGTEAFF.